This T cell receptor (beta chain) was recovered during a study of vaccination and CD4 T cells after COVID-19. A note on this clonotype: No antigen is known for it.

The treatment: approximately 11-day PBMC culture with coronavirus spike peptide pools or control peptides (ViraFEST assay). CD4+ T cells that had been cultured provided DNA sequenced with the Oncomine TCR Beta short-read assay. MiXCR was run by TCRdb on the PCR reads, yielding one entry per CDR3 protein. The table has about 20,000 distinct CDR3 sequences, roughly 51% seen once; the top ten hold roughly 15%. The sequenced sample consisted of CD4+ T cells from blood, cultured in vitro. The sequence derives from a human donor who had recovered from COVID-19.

This chain's CDR3 is CASSDPISNRGANVLTF. The CDR3 coding sequence is TGTGCCAGCAGTGACCCGATCTCTAACCGTGGGGCCAACGTCCTGACTTTC. The chain combines TRBV2 with TRBJ2-6; no clear D gene. Trimming removed 3 bases at V and 3 bases at J, with 15 bases between. Germline assignment: CDR1 SNHLY and CDR2 FYNNEI. This CDR3 comprises 17 residues.